What follows is one TCR beta chain and its context. The data are from a study of shared clonotypes between healthy human individuals. Trimming took 3 bases from V and 7 from J, leaving 12 bases between them. CDR1 is SGHVS, CDR2 FQNEAQ, per germline. The CDR3 sequence is 14 residues long. Assay execution took place at the deep level. Libraries were prepared by immunoSEQ multiplex PCR; TCRdb keeps only in-frame clonotypes and omits some of them. The repertoire holds hundreds of thousands of clones, with approximately 77% as singletons. J is TRBJ1-4 and V is TRBV7-8; D remains ambiguous. Input material: PBMCs. The clonotype originates from a woman in her 40s in good health. Some clones in this sample may be carry-over from other donors' samples. CDR3 residues: CASSFRHTAEKLFF. The CDR3, as DNA: TGTGCCAGCAGCTTCCGCCACACCGCTGAAAAACTGTTTTTT.